These 30 T cell receptor beta chains came from one sample sequenced in a study of CD8 T cells in ankylosing spondylitis. Study results and caveats: Made up of eight highly homologous variants, a TCR beta motif appeared characteristic of ankylosing spondylitis blood.

MiXCR was run by TCRdb on the 5' RACE reads, yielding one entry per CDR3 protein. The sample includes over 600,000 distinct CDR3 sequences, 19% of them seen just once. What these receptors recognize is not known. Sequencing was carried out using blood, either unsorted or a sorted T cell fraction (not recorded which). These receptors all stem from a male donor with ankylosing spondylitis.

The CDR3 spells CASGPQGLAGYEQFF. CDR3 bases: TGTGCCAGCGGCCCACAGGGACTAGCGGGCTATGAGCAGTTCTTC. The V gene is TRBV9, the J gene TRBJ2-1, with 12 bases identical to TRBD2. This CDR3 spans 15 amino acids. V was clipped by 7 bases and J by 8 bases; unmatched bases: 10. Germline values: CDR1 SGDLS, CDR2 YYNGEE.

The chain uses TRBV11-2 and TRBJ2-5, with 8 bases aligning to TRBD1. This CDR3 is 16 amino acids long. The trim removed 6 bases at V and 5 bases at J, leaving 14 bases unmatched. Germline CDR1 and CDR2: SGHAT and FQNNGV. CDR3 in DNA: TGTGCCAGCAGACATTACAGGGGGTTCGATCGGGAGACCCAGTACTTC. Translating it yields CASRHYRGFDRETQYF.

The V call is TRBV6-1, the J call TRBJ2-7, with TRBD1 matching over 8 bases. The CDR3 is 15 residues long. Germline V gene sequence: CDR1 MNHNS, CDR2 SASEGT. J was trimmed by 2 bases and V by 6 bases; bases with no gene match: 9. DNA for the CDR3: TGTGCCAGCAGAGATGGACAGGGCACAGCCTACGAGCAGTACTTC. Its protein product is CASRDGQGTAYEQYF.

This clonotype was seen only a few times. The V call is TRBV12-3 or TRBV12-4, the J call TRBJ2-7, with a tentative D call TRBD1 (5 bases). Trimming left V 7 bases short and J 4 bases short, with 17 bases between. The CDR3 contains 14 residues. CDR3 loop: CASTKGVPAYEQYF. CDR3 bases: TGTGCCAGCACTAAAGGGGTTCCCGCGTACGAGCAGTACTTC.

A few counts support this clonotype. This chain joins TRBV12-3 or TRBV12-4 and TRBJ2-7, with 9 bases matching TRBD1. CDR3 size: 16 residues. J gave up 7 bases and V 6 bases, and 16 bases lay outside the gene matches. CDR3 DNA: TGTGCCAGCAGCCGTACTCAAAACAGGGGGCGGAAGGAGCAGTACTTC. The encoded protein is CASSRTQNRGRKEQYF.

The chain carries TRBV7-9 and TRBJ2-1, with 9 bases that match TRBD2. The trim removed 10 bases at V and 7 bases at J, leaving 14 bases unmatched. The CDR3 has 15 residues. Germline V gene lookup returns CDR1 SEHNR and CDR2 FQNEAQ (reference sequence). The CDR3 bases are TGTGCCATCCCCGAAGAGACTAGCGGCCCGAATGAGCAGTTCTTC. Its protein is CAIPEETSGPNEQFF.

This chain connects TRBV7-9 to TRBJ2-7; tentative D call: TRBD2 (6 bases). The V gene's germline CDR1 is SEHNR and CDR2 FQNEAQ (reference sequence). V was cut by 3 bases and J by 4 bases, with 16 bases left in between. The CDR3 runs 15 residues. This chain's CDR3 is CASSFSQAGKYEQYF. CDR3 in DNA: TGTGCCAGCAGCTTTAGTCAAGCGGGCAAGTACGAGCAGTACTTC.

This chain uses TRBV7-3 with TRBJ2-1; D not certain. V was cut by 5 bases and J by 3 bases, with 14 bases left in between. The germline CDR1 and CDR2 sequences are SGHTA and FQGTGA. The CDR3 loop spans 15 amino acids. CDR3 amino acids: CASSQLVGRYNEQFF. CDR3 nucleotides: TGTGCCAGCAGCCAACTCGTAGGGCGCTACAATGAGCAGTTCTTC. The full variable domain, in which reference TRBV7-3 and TRBJ2-1 provide the parts outside the CDR3, is GAGVSQTPSNKVTEKGKYVELRCDPISGHTALYWYRQSLGQGPEFLIYFQGTGAADDSGLPNDRFFAVRPEGSVSTLKIQRTERGDSAVYLCASSQLVGRYNEQFFGPGTRLTVL.

A few counts support this clonotype. The chain links TRBV12-3 or TRBV12-4 to TRBJ1-6; no reliable D call. Trimming removed 2 bases from V and 2 bases from J, with 7 bases in between. The CDR3 length is 15 residues. Here the CDR3 reads CASSLIPPYNSPLHF. CDR3 coding DNA: TGTGCCAGCAGTTTAATCCCGCCCTATAATTCACCCCTCCACTTT.

This clonotype was detected many times. CDR3 DNA sequence: TGCGCCAGCAGCTTGGCTCGAGCTACTAGCGGGTCGAGCTCCTACAATGAGCAGTTCTTC. Amino acids: CASSLARATSGSSSYNEQFF. The rearrangement joins TRBV5-1 to TRBJ2-1; 9 bases line up with TRBD2. The germline V gene has CDR1 SGHRS and CDR2 YFSETQ. This CDR3 contains 20 residues. Trimming at V came to 0 bases and at J to 0 bases, leaving 13 bases not matched to a gene.

J is TRBJ2-3 and V is TRBV2; TRBD2 aligns across 11 bases. V trimming: 3 bases; J trimming: 2 bases; junction bases outside the gene matches: 4. Germline lookup yields CDR1 SNHLY and CDR2 FYNNEI. The CDR3 contains 16 residues. The CDR3, as DNA: TGTGCCAGCAGTGAGACTAGCGGGAAGATCACAGATACGCAGTATTTT. Its protein is CASSETSGKITDTQYF.

The rearrangement links TRBV29-1 to TRBJ1-4; the D gene is possibly TRBD1 (6 bases). The CDR3 is 14 residues long. The germline gives CDR1 SQVTM, CDR2 ANQGSEA. Trimming removed 1 base from V and 7 bases from J, with 13 bases in between. The CDR3 spells CSVEATGRSEKLFF. The CDR3 region has the DNA TGCAGCGTTGAAGCAACAGGGAGGAGTGAAAAACTGTTTTTT.

The chain employs TRBV27 and TRBJ2-3, with D uncertain. Germline CDR1 MNHEY, CDR2 SMNVEV (reference sequence). V lost 0 bases and J 4 bases, leaving 8 bases between the germline ends. The CDR3 runs 14 residues. The CDR3 coding sequence is TGTGCCAGCAGTTTATCGGTCATTGCAGATACGCAGTATTTT. This gives the protein CASSLSVIADTQYF.

There are a few counts of this clonotype. The gene calls are TRBV24-1 and TRBJ2-3, with a possible D match to TRBD2 (6 bases). The germline gives CDR1 KGHDR, CDR2 SFDVKD. Trimming removed 3 bases at V and 6 bases at J, with 15 bases between. This CDR3 has 15 residues. This chain's CDR3 is CATSDPSGGRDTQYF. Here the CDR3 DNA reads TGTGCCACCAGTGATCCAAGCGGAGGGCGGGATACGCAGTATTTT.

This clonotype was detected only once. V and J are TRBV20-1 and TRBJ1-1; 7 nucleotides align to TRBD1. The V and J ends lost 0 bases and 6 bases, in that order; junction bases with no gene match: 10. The CDR3 sequence is 15 residues long. Germline CDR1 reads DFQATT; CDR2 reads SNEGSKA (reference sequence). CDR3 DNA: TGCAGTGCTAGAGATCGTCGCAGGGGGTTAGCTGAAGCTTTCTTT. Translated, it gives CSARDRRRGLAEAFF.

The chain carries TRBV7-9 and TRBJ1-2, with D possibly being TRBD1 (6 bases). This CDR3 has 14 residues. CDR1 is SEHNR, CDR2 FQNEAQ, per germline (reference sequence). Trimming took off 5 bases at V and 8 bases at J, with 18 bases between the two ends. The CDR3 DNA reads as TGTGCCAGCAGCCAACCTCAGCACCAGGGGGGCTACACCTTC. Its protein product is CASSQPQHQGGYTF. The whole variable domain, remainder taken from reference TRBV7-9 and TRBJ1-2, is DTGVSQNPRHKITKRGQNVTFRCDPISEHNRLYWYRQTLGQGPEFLTYFQNEAQLEKSRLLSDRFSAERPKGSFSTLEIQRTEQGDSAMYLCASSQPQHQGGYTFGSGTRLTVV.

The chain links TRBV3-1 to TRBJ2-7, with 15 bases that match TRBD2. Germline CDR1 and CDR2: LGHDT and YNNKEL (reference sequence). The V and J ends lost 3 bases and 4 bases, in that order; junction bases with no gene match: 4. CDR3 length: 16 amino acids. The CDR3 sequence is CASSHRTSGGDYEQYF. Written as DNA, the CDR3 is TGTGCCAGCAGCCATAGGACTAGCGGGGGGGATTACGAGCAGTACTTC.

This clonotype was observed a few times. The gene calls are TRBV28 and TRBJ2-7; 10 bases line up with TRBD1. This CDR3 spans 15 amino acids. Germline loops: CDR1 MDHEN, CDR2 SYDVKM. The V segment lost 5 bases and the J segment 3 bases; nucleotides outside the gene matches: 7. The CDR3 bases are TGTGCCAGCAGTGGCACCGGGACAGGGGACTACGAGCAGTACTTC. This sequence encodes CASSGTGTGDYEQYF.

In the case of this clonotype: A read error may account for a junction end that differs from germline. V usage is TRBV11-3 and J usage is TRBJ1-4, with D possibly being TRBD1 (6 bases). Germline CDR1 SGHNT, CDR2 YENEEA. This CDR3 comprises 16 residues. The CDR3 spells CASSPRSGATNEKLFF. As DNA, the CDR3 is TGTGCCAGCAGCCCCAGGTCGGGGGCAACAAATGAAAAACTGTTTTTT.

The CDR3 DNA reads TGTGCCAGCAGCTTAAACTCAGCGGGAGAGGGTGAGCAGTTCTTC. Translation gives CASSLNSAGEGEQFF. V gene TRBV7-3 combines with J gene TRBJ2-1, with TRBD2 matching 8 bases. J lost 9 bases, V lost 1 base, and 8 bases had no gene match. Germline V CDR1 and CDR2: SGHTA, FQGTGA. This CDR3 spans 15 amino acids.

V gene TRBV7-8 combines with J gene TRBJ2-3, with 8 bases that match TRBD2. This CDR3 comprises 14 residues. Unmatched junction bases numbered 3, after V lost 5 bases and J lost 2 bases. From germline, CDR1 is SGHVS and CDR2 FQNEAQ. The DNA of the CDR3 is TGTGCCAGCAGCCCGGGGGGGACCACAGATACGCAGTATTTT. Translated: CASSPGGTTDTQYF.

The chain has TRBV5-1 and TRBJ1-1; 9 nucleotides agree with TRBD1. The CDR3 sequence is 15 residues long. J was trimmed by 1 base and V by 3 bases; bases with no gene match: 4. Germline CDR1 SGHRS, CDR2 YFSETQ. The CDR3 loop is CASSSGDRANTEAFF. The DNA of the CDR3 is TGCGCCAGCAGCTCGGGGGACAGGGCGAACACTGAAGCTTTCTTT.

This chain joins TRBV4-3 and TRBJ2-2; tentative D call: TRBD2 (5 bases). CDR1 is LGHNA, CDR2 YSLEER, per germline. The CDR3 is 17 residues long. The V end lost 0 bases, the J end lost 7 bases, and 18 bases lay between the germline ends. The CDR3 region is CASSQDRVASIDGELFF. The CDR3, as DNA: TGCGCCAGCAGCCAAGATAGGGTGGCTAGCATTGACGGGGAGCTGTTTTTT.

This clonotype has a count of ten or more. V and J are TRBV11-2 and TRBJ2-3; the match to TRBD1 covers 8 bases. The CDR3 spans 15 residues. Germline loops: CDR1 SGHAT, CDR2 FQNNGV. Trimming cost V 5 bases and J 0 bases; bases outside gene matches: 4. CDR3 region: CASSDGTGSTDTQYF. CDR3 DNA sequence: TGTGCCAGCAGCGACGGGACAGGTAGCACAGATACGCAGTATTTT. The entire variable domain, with the rest obtained from reference TRBV11-2 and TRBJ2-3, is as follows: EAGVAQSPRYKIIEKRQSVAFWCNPISGHATLYWYQQILGQGPKLLIQFQNNGVVDDSQLPKDRFSAERLKGVDSTLKIQPAKLEDSAVYLCASSDGTGSTDTQYFGPGTRLTVL.

This clonotype was seen just once. The chain couples TRBV5-1 to TRBJ1-6; weak D call: TRBD1 (6 bases). Per the germline V gene, CDR1 is SGHRS and CDR2 is YFSETQ. The CDR3 loop spans 15 amino acids. V was clipped by 0 bases and J by 8 bases, with 12 bases between them. The CDR3 protein is CASSLARTEDSPLHF. The CDR3 DNA follows: TGCGCCAGCAGCTTGGCCAGGACAGAAGATTCACCCCTCCACTTT.

This clonotype appeared a few times. This chain connects TRBV10-3 to TRBJ2-7; TRBD2 is a possible D gene (5 bases). Germline V gene lookup returns CDR1 ENHRY and CDR2 SYGVKD. V dropped 4 bases and J dropped 2 bases, with 9 bases sitting between them. The length of the CDR3 is 13 residues. The CDR3, as DNA: TGTGCCATCAGTGGGGAGCAGACCTACGAGCAGTACTTC. This sequence encodes CAISGEQTYEQYF.

V is TRBV29-1 and J is TRBJ2-5; D gene ambiguous. The length of the CDR3 is 12 residues. V gave up 3 bases and J gave up 4 bases, with 9 bases separating them. Looked up from germline, CDR1 is SQVTM and CDR2 is ANQGSEA. CDR3 loop: CSVEGVGETQYF. The DNA for the CDR3 is TGCAGCGTTGAGGGCGTCGGAGAGACCCAGTACTTC.

The CDR3 bases are TGTGCCAGCAGTTTAGAACACTCTCCGCCAGATGAGCAGTACTTC. This encodes CASSLEHSPPDEQYF. The V gene is TRBV12-3 or TRBV12-4, the J gene TRBJ2-7, with no clear D. CDR3 length: 15 amino acids. Trimming took off 1 base at V and 7 bases at J, with 17 bases between the two ends.

This clonotype was recorded a few times. The chain combines TRBV13 with TRBJ2-5; 7 bases fit TRBD2. This CDR3 spans 14 amino acids. J gave up 1 base and V 8 bases, and 7 bases lay outside the gene matches. CDR1 and CDR2 from the germline V gene are PRHDT and FYEKMQ (reference sequence). The chain's CDR3 is CASGTAGAQETQYF. CDR3 nucleotide sequence: TGTGCCAGCGGCACGGCGGGAGCCCAAGAGACCCAGTACTTC.

This clonotype was found a few times. The V and J genes are TRBV27 and TRBJ2-6; no definite D call. This CDR3 contains 13 residues. Looked up from germline, CDR1 is MNHEY and CDR2 is SMNVEV (reference sequence). V was shortened by 8 bases and J by 2 bases, with 7 bases between the two germline ends. Here the CDR3 DNA reads TGTGCCAGCGGGCTGACTGGGGCCAACGTCCTGACTTTC. It encodes CASGLTGANVLTF.